This is a list of T cell receptor beta chains from one sample in a study of Graves' ophthalmopathy and Graves' hyperthyroidism. One entry per CDR3 protein, called by TCRdb with MiXCR from the multiplex PCR reads. Of about 210,000 distinct CDR3 sequences in the sample, under 30% were seen once. Specimen: peripheral blood. Source of these receptors: a man over 45 with Graves' ophthalmopathy. The CDR3 runs from the conserved cysteine through the conserved F or W. The D gene is left open where the match is weak. Some rows mark clone size as missing; the rest say once, few, many or name a class of expanded clone.

abundance	v_gene	j_gene	d_gene	CDR3nt	CDR3aa
many	TRBV11-1	TRBJ2-7	TRBD2	TGTGCCAGCAGCTTACAAGCACCGGGACTAGCGGGTTACGAGCAGTACTTC	CASSLQAPGLAGYEQYF
many	TRBV15	TRBJ2-2	-	TGTGCCACCAGCAGTTCCGATAGGCGCGCCGGGGAGCTGTTTTTT	CATSSSDRRAGELFF
once	TRBV6-5	TRBJ1-2	-	TGTGCCAGCAGTTCAACGTGGGTCGGCTACACCTTC	CASSSTWVGYTF
-	TRBV6-1	TRBJ2-7	-	TGTGCCAGCACCGGATACGGGACAAGCTCCTACGAGCAGTACTTC	CASTGYGTSSYEQYF
many	TRBV18	TRBJ2-7	TRBD2	TGTGCCACCGGGACTAGCTACGAGCAGTACTTC	CATGTSYEQYF
many	TRBV29-1	TRBJ1-2	TRBD1	TGCAGCGTGAGGGACAGCTACTATGGCTACACCTTC	CSVRDSYYGYTF
many	TRBV9	TRBJ2-2	TRBD2	TGTGCCAGCAGCGCGGGACTAGCGGGCGGGGAGCTGTTTTTT	CASSAGLAGGELFF
many	TRBV2	TRBJ2-7	TRBD1	TGTGCCACCCGACAGGGGTATAACGAGCAGTACTTC	CATRQGYNEQYF
many	TRBV10-1	TRBJ2-7	TRBD2	TGCGCCAGCCGGGGACTAGCGCCCGAGCAGTACTTC	CASRGLAPEQYF
many	TRBV24-1	TRBJ1-1	-	TGTGCCACCAGTGATTTGGGGAACACTGAAGCTTTCTTT	CATSDLGNTEAFF
-	TRBV24-1	TRBJ2-5	-	TGTGCCACAGGGGCAGGCCAGCTTGAGACCCAGTACTTC	CATGAGQLETQYF
many	TRBV7-2	TRBJ1-6	-	TGTGCCAGCAGTGGGGTTTCGGGGGGCGTCGATTCACCCCTCCACTTT	CASSGVSGGVDSPLHF
many	TRBV7-6	TRBJ1-1	-	TGTGCCAGCAGCTTAGCGCAGGGCTTGAACACTGAAGCTTTCTTT	CASSLAQGLNTEAFF
many	TRBV6-1	TRBJ2-7	TRBD2	TGTGCCAGCAGTGAAAGTGGACTAGCCTACGAGCAGTACTTC	CASSESGLAYEQYF
-	TRBV24-1	TRBJ1-5	TRBD1	TGTGCCACCAGCCCAACAGGGGAGTTAGACCAGCCCCAGCATTTT	CATSPTGELDQPQHF
many	TRBV12-3/TRBV12-4	TRBJ1-2	-	TGTGCCAGCAGTTTACAGGGAAATACAGGTGGCTACACCTTC	CASSLQGNTGGYTF
many	TRBV6-1	TRBJ2-5	-	TGTGCCAGCAGCACCCAGGTGGGGTTGGGGGAGACCCAGTACTTC	CASSTQVGLGETQYF
-	TRBV19	TRBJ2-2	TRBD2	TGTGCCAGTAGACCTCAAGGGAGGGACACCGGGGAGCTGTTTTTT	CASRPQGRDTGELFF
-	TRBV11-1	TRBJ1-5	-	TGTGCCAGCAGCTTAAGTTGGGCAGGGGACGCTCAGCCCCAGCATTTT	CASSLSWAGDAQPQHF
many	TRBV27	TRBJ2-2	-	TGTGCCAGCAAAACGATCCGGAGGGACACCGGGGAGCTGTTTTTT	CASKTIRRDTGELFF
-	TRBV6-2/TRBV6-3	TRBJ1-5	TRBD1	TGTGCCAGCAGTCCCGGGACAGGGATCAATCAGCCCCAGCATTTT	CASSPGTGINQPQHF
many	TRBV10-2	TRBJ1-1	-	TGCGCCAGCAGGGACGGGCTCACTGAAGCTTTCTTT	CASRDGLTEAFF
many	TRBV27	TRBJ2-2	TRBD1	TGTGCCAGCAGTTTTCGCTCCCGCTTTTATGGACAGGGCACCACCGGGGAGCTGTTTTTT	CASSFRSRFYGQGTTGELFF
many	TRBV19	TRBJ1-2	-	TGTGCCACCGAGGCCACTTCTGGCTACACCTTC	CATEATSGYTF
-	TRBV24-1	TRBJ1-2	-	TGTGCCACCAGTGAACGGACGTCCCATGGCTACACCTTC	CATSERTSHGYTF
-	TRBV7-2	TRBJ2-5	TRBD1	TGTGCCAGCAGCCCTTCAATGACAGGGTGGCAAGAGACCCAGTACTTC	CASSPSMTGWQETQYF
-	TRBV6-5	TRBJ2-5	TRBD1	TGTGCCAGCAGTTTGGGAGCGGGACAGGGAGGAGAGACCCAGTACTTC	CASSLGAGQGGETQYF
few	TRBV20-1	TRBJ1-5	-	TGCAGTGCTACCTCGCTTGGTCATCAGCCCCAGCATTTT	CSATSLGHQPQHF
many	TRBV6-5	TRBJ1-1	-	TGTGCCAGCAGGGTAAAGGAGAACACTGAAGCTTTCTTT	CASRVKENTEAFF